This is a list of T cell receptor beta chains from one sample in a study of blood T cell repertoires in COVID-19. Here immunoSEQ multiplex PCR was the method, and the copy in TCRdb shows in-frame clones only, minus some. The data show a few hundred thousand clones, with roughly nine tenths seen just once and 0.95% to 1.5% held by the top ten. The sample comprised peripheral blood. The receptors stem from a man in his forties with acute or convalescent COVID-19. The CDR3 runs from the conserved cysteine through the conserved F or W.

v_call	j_call	cdr3_aa
TRBV5-1	TRBJ2-7	CASSAGYEQYF
TRBV24-1	TRBJ1-1	CATSQTLQVNTEAFF
TRBV7-8	TRBJ1-3	CASSPLAAGNTIYF
TRBV11-3	TRBJ2-3	CASSFHTDTQYF
TRBV7-2	TRBJ2-1	CASSLSRLAGVNEQFF
TRBV28	TRBJ2-2	CASSLEDRMAGELFF
TRBV5-1	TRBJ1-2	CASSLETRGAGGYTF
TRBV5-4	TRBJ1-3	CASSSESGTGNTIYF
TRBV6-6	TRBJ1-2	CASSYSAGTNYGYTF
TRBV5-4	TRBJ2-7	CASSLIGQGQYF
TRBV10-3	TRBJ1-2	CAISEPGQGDYGYTF
TRBV5-1	TRBJ2-1	CASSLGQNEQFF
TRBV6-2/TRBV6-3	TRBJ2-7	CASSPGTSGATYEQYF
TRBV9	TRBJ1-2	CASSPPGTGNYGYTF
TRBV21-1	TRBJ2-5	CASSTRGLAGGPSRETQYF
TRBV6-6	TRBJ2-1	CASTFSLAGSYNEQFF
TRBV11-2	TRBJ2-1	CASRASGGYREQFF
TRBV2	TRBJ2-2	CASSIWTGNTGELFF
TRBV18	TRBJ2-1	CASSPRWTGRYDEQFF
TRBV3-1/TRBV3-2	TRBJ2-2	CASSQSGTAANTGELFF
TRBV27	TRBJ2-1	CASGPDGGLGQFF
TRBV6-5	TRBJ1-2	CASSTDRGLGYTF
TRBV6-6	TRBJ2-4	CASSYDYKNIQYF
TRBV13	TRBJ1-2	CASSLLTTATIRGYTF